This T cell receptor (beta chain) is drawn from a study of blood T cell repertoires in COVID-19. As for the study in general: There were acute and convalescent COVID-19 samples, and they came from the United States, Italy and Spain. From T cells, B-cell-depleted T cells, or PBMCs came the material, which was cDNA or gDNA.

The J segment lost 6 bases and the V segment lost 6 bases, leaving 7 bases of the junction unmatched. The CDR3 loop spans 14 amino acids. The germline V gene encodes CDR1 SNHLY and CDR2 FYNNEI. In the authors' methods: It was from reference gene primer amplification that nucleated cell counts were estimated. Sequencing was performed with immunoSEQ multiplex PCR; in TCRdb, only in-frame clones are kept and a portion is missing. Clone size and V and J calls were adopted from that table, with D and trimming inferred from the DNA. The sample records 15,000 to 20,000 clones, approximately 80% being singletons. Seattle's cohort entered during active infection and was followed longitudinally.

This clonotype was obtained from a man between 65 and 85 years old with COVID-19, enrolled during active disease. Material: peripheral blood. V is TRBV2 and J is TRBJ1-5; 8 nucleotides agree with TRBD1. CDR3 residues: CASSQGQGVQPQHF. As DNA, the CDR3 is TGTGCCAGCAGCCAAGGACAGGGCGTTCAGCCCCAGCATTTT.